The 12 T cell receptor beta chains below all came from one sample that was sequenced in a study of T-cell memory formation after mild COVID-19. MiXCR, run by TCRdb on the 5' RACE reads, gives a single entry per CDR3 protein. Of 540,000 or so distinct CDR3 sequences in the sample, about a fifth were seen once. Sequenced material: PBMCs or a T cell subset sorted from them (not recorded which). Source of these receptors: an adult woman who had mild COVID-19 (a few samples of this study predate the infection). Cell type and time point are not known.

This clonotype was observed a few times. The chain carries TRBV7-8 and TRBJ2-1; 12 positions agree with TRBD2. The CDR3 runs to 17 residues. CDR1 is SGHVS and CDR2 is FQNEAQ in the germline V gene. J gave up 9 bases and V 3 bases, and 12 bases lay outside the gene matches. This CDR3 is CASSLTGTSGLGGEQFF. For the CDR3, the DNA is TGTGCCAGCAGCTTGACCGGGACTAGCGGGTTAGGTGGTGAGCAGTTCTTC.

The CDR3 coding sequence is TGTGCCACCAGTGCGTCTCGGGGTTGGGTGAGCACCGGGGAGCTGTTTTTT. Translation gives CATSASRGWVSTGELFF. V usage is TRBV24-1 and J usage is TRBJ2-2; possible D gene TRBD2, 5 bases. The germline CDR1 and CDR2 sequences are KGHDR and SFDVKD. The germline V and J ends were trimmed by 5 bases and 4 bases, with 19 bases remaining between them. The CDR3 runs 17 residues.

This clonotype appeared a few times. The CDR3 sequence is CASSTHGRSSYNEQFF. Here the CDR3 DNA reads TGTGCCAGCAGTACCCACGGGAGAAGTTCCTACAATGAGCAGTTCTTC. V gene TRBV12-3 or TRBV12-4 combines with J gene TRBJ2-1; a weak D match, TRBD2 (6 bases). The V and J ends lost 5 bases and 1 base respectively, with 15 bases between them. The CDR3 has 16 amino acids.

This clonotype was seen more than once but under ten times. This CDR3 reads CASSERGLAGLYF. CDR3 sequence (DNA): TGTGCCAGCAGTGAGCGAGGACTAGCGGGTTTGTACTTC. This sequence joins TRBV2 and TRBJ2-7; 11 bases fit TRBD2. The CDR3 contains 13 residues. With 3 bases clipped from V and 12 bases from J, the junction kept 7 bases outside the gene matches. Germline V gives CDR1 SNHLY, CDR2 FYNNEI.

The gene calls are TRBV29-1 and TRBJ2-5; D ambiguous. The germline gives CDR1 SQVTM, CDR2 ANQGSEA. The CDR3 sequence is 16 residues long. Trimming took 3 bases from V and 2 from J, leaving 19 bases between them. The CDR3 DNA sequence: TGCAGCGTTGAGGGCACCGGGCCCTATGTTCAAGAGACCCAGTACTTC. Amino acid sequence: CSVEGTGPYVQETQYF.

This clonotype was detected only a few times. The chain uses TRBV6-6 and TRBJ2-7, with D perhaps matching TRBD1 (6 bases). The V gene's germline CDR1 is MNHNY and CDR2 SVGAGI (reference sequence). Trimming took off 0 bases at V and 0 bases at J, with 12 bases between the two ends. This CDR3 comprises 16 residues. CDR3 nucleotide sequence: TGTGCCAGCAGTTACTCGACAGGTCTTATCTCCTACGAGCAGTACTTC. Amino acids: CASSYSTGLISYEQYF.

The chain is built from TRBV5-1 and TRBJ2-2; no reliable D call. The V gene lost 4 bases and the J gene lost 4 bases, with 11 bases spanning the gap. This CDR3 has 14 residues. The V gene's germline CDR1 is SGHRS and CDR2 YFSETQ. The CDR3 nucleotides read TGCGCCAGCAGCGGTCAAGTTACCACCGGGGAGCTGTTTTTT. It translates to CASSGQVTTGELFF.

The rearrangement joins TRBV30 to TRBJ2-7; 9 bases agree with TRBD1. Germline V gives CDR1 GTSNPN, CDR2 SVGIG (reference sequence). V was clipped by 4 bases and J by 0 bases; unmatched bases: 7. The CDR3 spans 15 residues. The CDR3 region has the DNA TGTGCCTGGATGGCCGGGACAGGGAGCTCCTACGAGCAGTACTTC. Protein: CAWMAGTGSSYEQYF.

This chain connects TRBV10-2 to TRBJ2-2, with 7 positions matching TRBD2. J was trimmed by 2 bases and V by 11 bases; bases with no gene match: 8. The germline gives CDR1 WSHSY, CDR2 SAAADI. The CDR3 is made up of 14 amino acids. In nucleotides, the CDR3 is TGCGCCCTGGGGGGGGACGAAAACACCGGGGAGCTGTTTTTT. Translating gives CALGGDENTGELFF.

The chain links TRBV5-1 to TRBJ2-7, with no clear D. The CDR3 spans 12 residues. CDR1 and CDR2 from the germline V gene are SGHRS and YFSETQ. V lost 4 bases and J lost 7, with 12 bases in between. The CDR3 DNA reads TGCGCCAGCAGCGATCTTCCCAAGGAGCAGTACTTC. It yields the protein CASSDLPKEQYF.

This clonotype was seen a handful of times. This rearrangement joins TRBV23-1 to TRBJ2-3, with D perhaps TRBD1 (5 bases). TRBV23-1 is noted as an ORF with a role that remains uncertain. Deletions cut 0 bases from V and 1 base from J, with 8 bases between. CDR3 length equals 15 residues. The CDR3 protein is CASSQSGRGTDTQYF. The CDR3 DNA reads TGCGCCAGCAGTCAATCCGGCAGGGGCACAGATACGCAGTATTTT.

This clonotype showed up just a few times. V usage is TRBV5-4 and J usage is TRBJ2-5; TRBD1 agrees at 9 bases. Germline lookup yields CDR1 SGHNT and CDR2 YYREEE (reference sequence). With V trimmed by 3 bases and J by 3 bases, 6 bases remained unmatched. This CDR3 region has 15 residues. CDR3 in amino acids: CASSSTGGVEETQYF. In nucleotides, the CDR3 is TGTGCCAGCAGCTCGACAGGGGGGGTTGAAGAGACCCAGTACTTC.